This entry lists 4 T cell receptor beta chains sequenced from one sample in a study of shared clonotypes between healthy human individuals. Terminally differentiated effector memory CD45RA+ cells were excluded by CCR7 positive selection of CD45RO-negative cells. The data were produced by immunoSEQ multiplex PCR, yet TCRdb's version contains in-frame clones alone and is incomplete. The table has around 2.1 million clones, about 92% seen once. Input material: naive CD8+ T cells from PBMCs. Receptors were obtained from a man younger than 35 in good health. Some clones in this sample may be carry-over from other donors' samples.

V is TRBV7-3 and J is TRBJ2-1, with D tentatively TRBD2 (5 bases). The V gene lost 5 bases and the J gene lost 3 bases, with 14 bases spanning the gap. Germline assignment: CDR1 SGHTA and CDR2 FQGTGA. This CDR3 region has 15 residues. The CDR3 DNA reads as TGTGCCAGCAGCCCAAGCCCTCGGGGCTACAATGAGCAGTTCTTC. The encoded protein is CASSPSPRGYNEQFF.

CDR3 DNA sequence: TGTGCCAGCAGCACGCAGGGTAGTCGGCAGTTCTTC. Its translation: CASSTQGSRQFF. The V gene is TRBV9, the J gene TRBJ2-1, with TRBD1 as a possible D gene (5 bases). Germline V CDR1 and CDR2: SGDLS, YYNGEE. Trimming removed 4 bases at V and 12 bases at J, with 14 bases between. The length of the CDR3 is 12 residues.

V and J are TRBV7-9 and TRBJ1-2, with D uncertain. In germline, CDR1 is SEHNR, CDR2 FQNEAQ (reference sequence). Trimming took 5 bases from V and 3 from J, leaving 16 bases between them. This CDR3 contains 15 residues. The CDR3 DNA reads TGTGCCAGCAGCCCGCAGACGGAGTGGGACTATGGCTACACCTTC. It codes for CASSPQTEWDYGYTF. The entire variable domain, with the rest obtained from reference TRBV7-9 and TRBJ1-2, is as follows: DTGVSQNPRHKITKRGQNVTFRCDPISEHNRLYWYRQTLGQGPEFLTYFQNEAQLEKSRLLSDRFSAERPKGSFSTLEIQRTEQGDSAMYLCASSPQTEWDYGYTFGSGTRLTVV.

As for this clone: The identical CDR3 is also encoded by other nucleotide sequences in the sample. V gene TRBV27 combines with J gene TRBJ2-7, with TRBD1 matching 8 bases. The V gene end was trimmed by 6 bases and the J gene end by 3 bases; junction bases not matched to a gene: 7. Germline lookup yields CDR1 MNHEY and CDR2 SMNVEV (reference sequence). This CDR3 spans 14 amino acids. Written as DNA, the CDR3 is TGTGCCAGCAGCCTCCTCGGACAGGGCTACGAGCAGTACTTC. Its protein product is CASSLLGQGYEQYF.